The T cell receptor beta chain under discussion was sequenced for a study of response to subunit inactivated influenza vaccine. This clonotype was found many times. TCRdb fed the RT-PCR reads into MiXCR, producing one record per CDR3 protein. The sample lists 650,000 to 800,000 distinct CDR3 sequences, 14% seen once, with approximately 6.5% in the top ten. The CDR3 is 15 amino acids. V was shortened by 6 bases and J by 1 base, with 16 bases between the two germline ends. The germline V gene has CDR1 DFQATT and CDR2 SNEGSKA (reference sequence). The sequence was obtained from a man in his fifties who received an inactivated influenza vaccine. Specimen: PBMCs from blood, collected around 14 days before vaccination. The chain recombines TRBV20-1 with TRBJ2-1; D not resolved. DNA for the CDR3: TGCAGTGCAAAGCTCCCCTTAGGGTCCTACAATGAGCAGTTCTTC. This translates into CSAKLPLGSYNEQFF.